This T cell receptor (beta chain) derives from a study of CD8 T cells in ankylosing spondylitis. TCRdb ran MiXCR on the 5' RACE reads and lists one entry per CDR3 protein. This table has 250,000 to 300,000 distinct CDR3 sequences, around 18% appearing once. The germline V gene encodes CDR1 MNHEY and CDR2 SMNVEV (reference sequence). V was clipped by 8 bases and J by 7 bases, with 14 bases between them. The CDR3 totals 12 residues. To note about this clonotype: The antigen remains undetermined.

Findings of the study overall: According to the report, clones linked to the disease were significantly enriched in matched synovial fluid samples taken from ankylosing spondylitis patients. Existing reports had already noted some motif variants in reactive arthritis synovial fluid and blood.

This sequence was found in a male donor with ankylosing spondylitis or in good health (not recorded which). V is TRBV27 and J is TRBJ1-1, with D hard to call. Sequenced sample: blood, either unsorted or a sorted T cell fraction (not recorded which). The CDR3 reads CASGFNGGEAFF. CDR3 DNA: TGTGCCAGCGGATTCAATGGAGGTGAAGCTTTCTTT.